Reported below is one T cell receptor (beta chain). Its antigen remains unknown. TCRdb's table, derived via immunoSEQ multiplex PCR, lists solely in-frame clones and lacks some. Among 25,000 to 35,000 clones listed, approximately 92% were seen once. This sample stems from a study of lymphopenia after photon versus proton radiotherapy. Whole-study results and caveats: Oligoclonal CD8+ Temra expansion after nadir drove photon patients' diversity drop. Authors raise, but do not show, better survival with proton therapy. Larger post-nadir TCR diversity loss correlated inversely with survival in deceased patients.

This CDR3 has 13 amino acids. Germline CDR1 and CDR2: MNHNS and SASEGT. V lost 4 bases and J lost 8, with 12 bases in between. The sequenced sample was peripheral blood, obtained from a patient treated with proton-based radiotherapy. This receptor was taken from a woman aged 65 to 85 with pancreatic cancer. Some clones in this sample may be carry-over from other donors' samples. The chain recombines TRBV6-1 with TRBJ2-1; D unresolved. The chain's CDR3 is CASSGYLRYEQFF. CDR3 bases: TGTGCCAGCAGTGGCTACCTACGCTATGAGCAGTTCTTC.